This paragraph reports one T cell receptor beta chain. Its antigen target is currently unknown. Including cysteine and phenylalanine, the CDR3 has 13 amino acids. DNA is not on record. The germline V gene provides CDR1 SQVTM and CDR2 ANQGSEA. This entry comes from a study of monozygotic twins with inflammatory bowel disease (dated by TCRdb to the late 2010s). Background for the entire study: The full study comprised 28 monozygotic twin pairs: nine German pairs (four IBD-concordant, five IBD-discordant) and 19 IBD-discordant Danish pairs. The search for disease-associated traits relied mainly on comparing IBD patients with their genetically identical healthy co-twins within discordant pairs. Each individual had, on average, about 151 000 unique TCRalpha sequences and 181 000 unique TCRbeta sequences available for analysis. General study outcomes and caveats: IBD patients had lower TCRbeta repertoire diversity, measured by the inverse Simpson index, than their healthy co-twins. Repertoire similarity did not differ between concordant and discordant twins, possibly due to limited statistical power. Compared with healthy twins, IBD patients shared fewer clonotypes with other individuals, and the difference was most pronounced in patients with signs of disease activity. The results gave no support for a single strong signal or clonotype linked to IBD. Different T cell subtypes could not be distinguished in the analysis. Differing immunosuppressive treatments among patients may have added background noise and inter-individual variability to the repertoires.

From each donor, a roughly 2.6 ml peripheral blood sample was collected into PAXgene tubes and stored at -80 degrees C. Total RNA was isolated from whole blood with the PAXgene blood miRNA kit on an automated QIAcube, without T cell sorting. Peripheral blood from monozygotic twin pairs who were concordant or discordant for inflammatory bowel disease underwent deep TCRalpha and TCRbeta repertoire profiling using unique molecular barcoding. For every twin pair, smoking habits were documented, and each individual was categorised as a current, former or never smoker. The library was generated by 5' RACE. Each TCR library was prepared from around 3.5 ug of total RNA. For each sample, cDNA synthesis was carried out in eight separate reactions using SMARTScribe reverse transcriptase. During cDNA synthesis, unique molecular identifiers containing a 6-nucleotide sample barcode were introduced by template switching. Two nested PCRs of about 16 and 10 cycles amplified the TCRalpha and TCRbeta cDNA, and bead purification followed each PCR. Before amplification, the cDNA was treated with uracil DNA-glycosylase and purified using the QIAquick PCR purification kit. The second PCR added Illumina TruSeq-compatible adapters along with sample-specific barcodes. Library quality and concentration were assessed using TapeStation and Qubit, and 5 to 6 ng of each library was pooled. Sequencing of the pooled libraries was done on an Illumina HiSeq2500 single-index Rapid Run using custom sequencing primers and 2 x 100 bp reads. Turning to the authors' computational methods: MiGEC version 1.2.6 was used for UMI-based consensus assembly to correct PCR and sequencing errors. MiXCR version 2.1.1 was used to carry out V(D)J alignment, clonotype assembly and CDR3 extraction. To normalise gene usage, clonotype sharing and MAIT/NKT TCR abundance, the top 1000, 10 000 and 20 000 clonotypes in each sample were analysed. Diversity was computed as the inverse Simpson index with the vegan R package after downsampling to 27 000 UMIs. Paired Mann-Whitney U tests were applied to discordant twin pairs, with Benjamini-Hochberg correction for multiple testing. Each CDR3 protein sequence appears as one entry after TCRdb reprocessed the reads, and no DNA is included. These V and J calls rely on TCRdb rather than the paper's analysis. The sample's clone listing holds 400,000 or so distinct CDR3 sequences. The ten top clones hold about 2.4% of the sample.

The chain was built from TRBV29-1 and TRBJ2-3; TCRdb's D call, TRBD1, is unchecked because there is no DNA. Sequencing input: blood. The receptor's source is a human donor with ulcerative colitis or Crohn's disease, or a healthy co-twin of an affected twin (not recorded which). The CDR3 in this case is CSVGGLVTDTQYF.